Below, 27 T cell receptor beta chains from the same sample are listed, as sequenced in a study of PD-L1 blockade in urothelial cancer. Clones were sequenced by immunoSEQ multiplex PCR, and TCRdb holds only the in-frame ones, with some missing. Of 50,000 or so clones in the sample, about 86% were seen once. The time point: pretreatment peripheral blood. Sequencing was performed on PBMCs, taken around atezolizumab (anti-PD-L1) treatment. Receptors were obtained from a man aged 65 to 79 with urothelial cancer.

The rearrangement uses TRBV27 and TRBJ2-5; 7 bases are shared with TRBD2. The CDR3 is 14 residues long. Germline loops: CDR1 MNHEY, CDR2 SMNVEV (reference sequence). Losses at the gene ends were 5 bases for V and 5 bases for J; bases not matched to a gene: 8. CDR3 in DNA: TGTGCCAGCAGTCCTCAGGGAGGGTGGGAGACCCAGTACTTC. Its protein product is CASSPQGGWETQYF.

V and J are TRBV7-3 and TRBJ1-1; tentatively, D is TRBD1 (5 bases). Trimming removed 5 bases at V and 5 bases at J, with 15 bases between. Germline V gene data show CDR1 as SGHTA and CDR2 as FQGTGA. The CDR3 is 14 residues long. The CDR3 region has the DNA TGTGCCAGCAGCAGGGGAGGGGAAACGACTGAAGCTTTCTTT. Translation: CASSRGGETTEAFF.

This chain connects TRBV5-4 to TRBJ2-1; D is possibly TRBD2 (6 bases). The CDR3 is made up of 13 amino acids. The V end was cut by 1 base, the J end by 10 bases, with 12 bases between. Germline CDR1 SGHNT, CDR2 YYREEE (reference sequence). Here the CDR3 DNA reads TGTGCCAGCAGCTTGCTCGGAGGGCGCGAGCAGTTCTTC. Residues: CASSLLGGREQFF.

The chain carries TRBV7-3 and TRBJ2-3, with 9 bases fitting TRBD2. CDR1 and CDR2 (germline): SGHTA, FQGTGA. The trim removed 2 bases at V and 9 bases at J, leaving 6 bases unmatched. The CDR3 has 14 residues. Here the CDR3 DNA reads TGTGCCAGCAGCTTAGGAGCGGGGGGAGGGACGCAGTATTTT. Residues: CASSLGAGGGTQYF.

The chain carries TRBV5-4 and TRBJ2-5, with 12 bases aligning to TRBD1. The CDR3 consists of 15 residues. With V trimmed by 4 bases and J by 4 bases, 5 bases remained unmatched. The germline gives CDR1 SGHNT, CDR2 YYREEE (reference sequence). CDR3 sequence: CASSMGQGASETQYF. The CDR3 coding sequence is TGTGCCAGCAGCATGGGACAGGGGGCGTCAGAGACCCAGTACTTC.

The V gene is TRBV5-1, the J gene TRBJ1-4; 10 bases are a match to TRBD1. The CDR3 is made up of 14 amino acids. The ends lost 4 bases at V and 7 bases at J; junction bases unmatched: 4. Germline CDR1 reads SGHRS; CDR2 reads YFSETQ. Written as DNA, the CDR3 is TGCGCCAGCAGCCCTCGGGACAGGGGTGAAAAACTGTTTTTT. Protein sequence: CASSPRDRGEKLFF.

V usage is TRBV7-2 and J usage is TRBJ2-3, with D perhaps TRBD2 (7 bases). V lost 6 bases, J lost 6 bases, and 16 bases lay in between. The germline V gene encodes CDR1 SGHTA and CDR2 FQGNSA. The CDR3 is 14 amino acids. The CDR3 DNA sequence: TGTGCCAGCAGGCCCCCGGAGGGGGGGGATACGCAGTATTTT. Residues: CASRPPEGGDTQYF. Filled out from reference TRBV7-2 and TRBJ2-3, the complete variable domain reads GAGVSQSPSNKVTEKGKDVELRCDPISGHTALYWYRQSLGQGLEFLIYFQGNSAPDKSGLPSDRFSAERTGGSVSTLTIQRTQQEDSAVYLCASRPPEGGDTQYFGPGTRLTVL.

The CDR3: CASSQEWDRGSGNTIYF. CDR3 DNA: TGTGCCAGCAGTCAGGAGTGGGACAGGGGCTCTGGAAACACCATATATTTT. This rearrangement joins TRBV4-2 to TRBJ1-3, with 10 nucleotides matching TRBD1. V dropped 6 bases and J dropped 0; count of bases not matched to a gene: 8. Germline values: CDR1 LGHNA, CDR2 YNFKEQ. This CDR3 is 17 amino acids long.

The chain is built from TRBV30 and TRBJ1-2, with TRBD1 matching over 9 bases. CDR3 length: 13 amino acids. V gave up 6 bases and J gave up 4 bases; unmatched junction bases: 6. Germline CDR1 is GTSNPN and CDR2 is SVGIG (reference sequence). DNA for the CDR3: TGTGCCTGTCCCGGGACAGGGTCCTATGGCTACACCTTC. Translation: CACPGTGSYGYTF. Combining the CDR3 with reference TRBV30 and TRBJ1-2 gives the whole variable domain SQTIHQWPATLVQPVGSPLSLECTVEGTSNPNLYWYRQAAGRGLQLLFYSVGIGQISSEVPQNLSASRPQDRQFILSSKKLLLSDSGFYLCACPGTGSYGYTFGSGTRLTVV.

V usage is TRBV2 and J usage is TRBJ2-3; 9 nucleotides agree with TRBD2. J gave up 5 bases and V 8 bases, and 8 bases lay outside the gene matches. The CDR3 covers 14 residues. Germline loops: CDR1 SNHLY, CDR2 FYNNEI. The CDR3 loop reads CASAGGGALDTQYF. CDR3 sequence (DNA): TGTGCCAGCGCGGGCGGGGGGGCCTTAGATACGCAGTATTTT.

V and J are TRBV21-1 and TRBJ2-7; TRBD2 was called by the table and not checked on the DNA. TRBV21-1 is noted as a pseudogene. The CDR3 runs to 15 residues. The CDR3 coding sequence is TGTGCCAGCAGCAAAGTAGGGGGAGGGCCCTACGAGCAGTACTTC. The encoded protein is CASSKVGGGPYEQYF.

In its sample, this clone was seen once. This chain uses TRBV5-6 with TRBJ1-5; no firm D call. CDR3 length: 16 amino acids. V lost 3 bases to trimming and J lost 7 bases, with 20 bases between them. CDR1 is SGHDT, CDR2 YYEEEE, per germline. The CDR3 bases are TGTGCCAGCAGCTCAAGAATATTCCTGGGCGGGCAGCCCCAGCATTTT. It codes for CASSSRIFLGGQPQHF.

The chain couples TRBV27 to TRBJ1-1; 8 bases line up with TRBD1. The CDR3 has 14 amino acids. J was trimmed by 7 bases and V by 2 bases; bases with no gene match: 6. Germline V gene sequence: CDR1 MNHEY, CDR2 SMNVEV (reference sequence). This CDR3 reads CASSLVQGADEAFF. The CDR3 DNA is TGTGCCAGCAGTTTAGTCCAGGGGGCTGATGAAGCTTTCTTT.

This chain uses TRBV7-6 with TRBJ1-5; tentatively, D is TRBD1 (6 bases). Germline V gene data show CDR1 as SGHVS and CDR2 as FNYEAQ. Trimming took off 0 bases at V and 7 bases at J, with 10 bases between the two ends. The CDR3 length is 14 residues. The CDR3 here is CASSLARRGQPQHF. The CDR3 DNA is TGTGCCAGCAGCTTAGCGCGCAGGGGACAGCCCCAGCATTTT.

The genes are TRBV5-1 and TRBJ1-3; D is unresolved. The V gene lost 0 bases and the J gene lost 0 bases, with 7 bases spanning the gap. This CDR3 spans 15 amino acids. CDR1 SGHRS and CDR2 YFSETQ come from the germline V gene. The DNA for the CDR3 is TGCGCCAGCAGCTTGGAGGCAGGCTCTGGAAACACCATATATTTT. Residues: CASSLEAGSGNTIYF.

The chain uses TRBV9 and TRBJ2-3, with 9 positions matching TRBD2. Trimming cost V 7 bases and J 8 bases; bases outside gene matches: 11. Germline V gives CDR1 SGDLS, CDR2 YYNGEE. The CDR3 has 14 residues. CDR3 loop: CASSRTSASATQYF. DNA of the CDR3: TGTGCCAGCTCCCGGACTAGCGCGTCGGCTACGCAGTATTTT.

This sequence joins TRBV2 and TRBJ2-6; D may be TRBD1 (5 bases). In germline, CDR1 is SNHLY, CDR2 FYNNEI. The CDR3 length is 16 residues. The V and J ends lost 2 bases and 0 bases respectively, with 8 bases between them. The CDR3 loop reads CASSETGSSGANVLTF. The CDR3 DNA reads TGTGCCAGCAGTGAAACAGGTAGCTCTGGGGCCAACGTCCTGACTTTC.

The rearrangement uses TRBV5-4 and TRBJ2-1; 8 nucleotides align to TRBD2. Germline V gene data show CDR1 as SGHNT and CDR2 as YYREEE (reference sequence). The CDR3 length is 15 residues. With 4 bases clipped from V and 7 bases from J, the junction kept 10 bases outside the gene matches. In DNA form, the CDR3 reads TGTGCCAGCAGCCCACCCGGACTAGCTGCTAATGAGCAGTTCTTC. It codes for CASSPPGLAANEQFF.

In this sample, this clone turned up a few times. This chain links TRBV7-9 with TRBJ2-7, with 8 positions matching TRBD2. Trimming at V came to 5 bases and at J to 3 bases, leaving 6 bases not matched to a gene. Germline CDR1 reads SEHNR; CDR2 reads FQNEAQ (reference sequence). The length of the CDR3 is 14 residues. The CDR3 coding sequence is TGTGCCAGCAGCCCCCAGGCGGGAGGCTACGAGCAGTACTTC. It is translated as CASSPQAGGYEQYF.

The chain employs TRBV29-1 and TRBJ1-1; D is undetermined. The CDR3 has 14 residues. Per the germline V gene, CDR1 is SQVTM and CDR2 is ANQGSEA. The germline V and J ends were trimmed by 4 bases and 2 bases, with 14 bases remaining between them. The CDR3 loop is CSVVEVNLNTEAFF. The CDR3, as DNA: TGCAGCGTTGTAGAGGTCAACCTAAACACTGAAGCTTTCTTT.

The CDR3 reads CASSFRDRGYQPQHF. The DNA of the CDR3 is TGTGCCAGCAGTTTCCGGGACAGGGGGTATCAGCCCCAGCATTTT. This sequence joins TRBV28 and TRBJ1-5; 11 nucleotides match TRBD1. Looked up from germline, CDR1 is MDHEN and CDR2 is SYDVKM. This CDR3 has 15 residues. With V trimmed by 3 bases and J by 5 bases, 3 bases remained unmatched. Full variable domain (outside the CDR3, taken from reference TRBV28 and TRBJ1-5): DVKVTQSSRYLVKRTGEKVFLECVQDMDHENMFWYRQDPGLGLRLIYFSYDVKMKEKGDIPEGYSVSREKKERFSLILESASTNQTSMYLCASSFRDRGYQPQHFGDGTRLSIL.

This chain uses TRBV19 with TRBJ1-1, with D hard to call. There are 13 residues in the CDR3. Trimming took 2 bases from V and 5 from J, leaving 9 bases between them. Germline V gene data show CDR1 as LNHDA and CDR2 as SQIVND (reference sequence). The CDR3 is CASSISAKTEAFF. The CDR3 DNA reads as TGTGCCAGTAGTATAAGCGCGAAGACTGAAGCTTTCTTT.

In nucleotides, the CDR3 is TGTGCCAGCAGCTACCAGGGGGCGAGAACTAATGAAAAACTGTTTTTT. Translating gives CASSYQGARTNEKLFF. The rearrangement joins TRBV7-9 to TRBJ1-4; TRBD1 aligns across 8 bases. The CDR3 runs to 16 residues. In germline, CDR1 is SEHNR, CDR2 FQNEAQ (reference sequence). The J segment lost 1 base and the V segment lost 4 bases, leaving 5 bases of the junction unmatched.

V gene TRBV6-6 combines with J gene TRBJ1-1; tentative D call: TRBD1 (5 bases). Germline CDR1 reads MNHNY; CDR2 reads SVGAGI (reference sequence). The CDR3 is made up of 11 amino acids. V was cut by 5 bases and J by 11 bases, with 12 bases left in between. This CDR3 is CASSQRGEAFF. The CDR3 DNA follows: TGTGCCAGCAGTCAGCGGGGGGAGGCTTTCTTT.

V is TRBV6-5 and J is TRBJ1-1; D remains ambiguous. The CDR3 loop spans 14 amino acids. The V and J ends lost 4 bases and 7 bases respectively, with 16 bases between them. Looked up from germline, CDR1 is MNHEY and CDR2 is SVGAGI. The CDR3 region is CASSLTGGSHEAFF. DNA of the CDR3: TGTGCCAGCAGTTTAACGGGAGGCAGTCATGAAGCTTTCTTT.

CDR3 in amino acids: CASSMRSGWNTGELFF. Here the CDR3 DNA reads TGTGCCAGTAGTATGCGGTCAGGGTGGAACACCGGGGAGCTGTTTTTT. The chain has TRBV19 and TRBJ2-2; maybe TRBD1 (5 bases). The CDR3 totals 16 residues. V was pared by 3 bases and J by 1 base, with 12 bases between. The V gene's germline CDR1 is LNHDA and CDR2 SQIVND (reference sequence).

The chain recombines TRBV5-4 with TRBJ1-2; D is perhaps TRBD1 (6 bases). The V gene's germline CDR1 is SGHNT and CDR2 YYREEE (reference sequence). V was trimmed by 2 bases and J by 4 bases, leaving 12 bases between them. The CDR3 has 14 amino acids. In DNA, the CDR3 is TGTGCCAGCAGCTTATTACAGGGCCTCTATGGCTACACCTTC. It specifies CASSLLQGLYGYTF.